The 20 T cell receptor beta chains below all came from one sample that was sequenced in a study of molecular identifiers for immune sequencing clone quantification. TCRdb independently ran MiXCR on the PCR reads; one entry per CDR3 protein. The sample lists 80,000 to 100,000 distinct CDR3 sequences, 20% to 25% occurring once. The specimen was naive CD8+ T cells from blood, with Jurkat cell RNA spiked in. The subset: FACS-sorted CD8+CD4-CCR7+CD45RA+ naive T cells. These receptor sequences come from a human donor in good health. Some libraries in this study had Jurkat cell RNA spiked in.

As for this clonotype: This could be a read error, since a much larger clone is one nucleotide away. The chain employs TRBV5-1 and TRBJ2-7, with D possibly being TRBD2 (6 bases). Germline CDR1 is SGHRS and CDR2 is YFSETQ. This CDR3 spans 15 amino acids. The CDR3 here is CTSSLGGSPLYEQYF. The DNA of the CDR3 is TGCACCAGCAGCTTGGGGGGATCGCCTCTGTACGAGCAGTACTTC.

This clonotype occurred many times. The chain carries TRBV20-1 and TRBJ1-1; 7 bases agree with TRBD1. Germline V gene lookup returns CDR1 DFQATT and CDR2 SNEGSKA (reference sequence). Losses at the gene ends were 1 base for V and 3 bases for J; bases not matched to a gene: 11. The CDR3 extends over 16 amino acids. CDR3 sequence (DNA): TGCAGTGCTAGAGGGGACAGTAGGATTGAGTACACTGAAGCTTTCTTT. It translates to CSARGDSRIEYTEAFF.

CDR3 in amino acids: CASSSTGGTGTEAFF. The CDR3, as DNA: TGTGCCAGCAGCTCGACAGGGGGTACGGGCACTGAAGCTTTCTTT. The chain carries TRBV27 and TRBJ1-1; TRBD1 matches at 9 bases. V trimming: 6 bases; J trimming: 4 bases; junction bases outside the gene matches: 9. The CDR3 is 15 amino acids. CDR1 is MNHEY and CDR2 is SMNVEV in the germline V gene (reference sequence).

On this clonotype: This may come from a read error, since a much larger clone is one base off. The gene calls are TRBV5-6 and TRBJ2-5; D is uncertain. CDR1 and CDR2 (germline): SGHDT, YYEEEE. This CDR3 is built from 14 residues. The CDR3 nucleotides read TGTGCCAGCAGCTTGCAGAACTTCCAAGAGGCCCAGTACTTC. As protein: CASSLQNFQEAQYF.

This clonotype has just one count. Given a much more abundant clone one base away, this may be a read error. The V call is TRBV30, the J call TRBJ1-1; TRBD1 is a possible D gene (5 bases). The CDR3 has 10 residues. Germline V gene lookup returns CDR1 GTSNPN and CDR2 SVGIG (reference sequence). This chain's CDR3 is CASSGGVMFF. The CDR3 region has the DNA TGTGCCTCGAGTGGGGGGGTCATGTTCTTT.

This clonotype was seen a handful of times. CDR3 DNA: TGCGCCAGCAGCCAGGTACAGGGAGCCGGGGAGCTGTTTTTT. Translated, it gives CASSQVQGAGELFF. V usage is TRBV4-1 and J usage is TRBJ2-2; weak D call: TRBD1 (6 bases). V gave up 3 bases and J gave up 6 bases, with 11 bases separating them. Germline V gives CDR1 MGHRA, CDR2 YSYEKL. This CDR3 is 14 amino acids long.

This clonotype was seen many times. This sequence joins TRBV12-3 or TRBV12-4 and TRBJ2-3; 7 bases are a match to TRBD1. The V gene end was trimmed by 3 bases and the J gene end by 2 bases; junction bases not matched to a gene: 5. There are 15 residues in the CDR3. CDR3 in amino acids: CASSFYGTATDTQYF. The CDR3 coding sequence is TGTGCCAGCAGTTTTTACGGGACAGCCACAGATACGCAGTATTTT.

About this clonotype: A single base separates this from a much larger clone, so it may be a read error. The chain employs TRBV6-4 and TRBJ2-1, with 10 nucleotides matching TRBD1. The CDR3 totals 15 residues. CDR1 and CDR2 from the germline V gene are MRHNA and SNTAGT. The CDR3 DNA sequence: TGTGCCAGCGGTGAGACAGGGGGCCTATACAATGAGCAGTTCTTC. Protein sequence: CASGETGGLYNEQFF.

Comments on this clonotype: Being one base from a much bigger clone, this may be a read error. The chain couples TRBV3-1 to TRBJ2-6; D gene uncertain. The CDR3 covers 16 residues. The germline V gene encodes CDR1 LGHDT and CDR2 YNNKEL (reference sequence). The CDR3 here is CASSQEGYSVANVLTF. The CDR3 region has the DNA TGTGCCAGCAGCCAAGAAGGTTACTCTGTGGCCAACGTCCTGACTTTC.

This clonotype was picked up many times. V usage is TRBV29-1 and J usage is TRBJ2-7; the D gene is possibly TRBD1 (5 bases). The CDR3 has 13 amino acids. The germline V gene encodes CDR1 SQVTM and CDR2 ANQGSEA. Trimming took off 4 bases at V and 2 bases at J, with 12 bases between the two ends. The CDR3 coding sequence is TGCAGCGTTGTGGCAGGGCCGACCTACGAGCAGTACTTC. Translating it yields CSVVAGPTYEQYF.

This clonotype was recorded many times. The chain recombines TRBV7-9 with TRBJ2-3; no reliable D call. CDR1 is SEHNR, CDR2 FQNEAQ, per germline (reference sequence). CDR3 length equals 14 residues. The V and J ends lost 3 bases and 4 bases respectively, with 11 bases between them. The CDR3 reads CASSFSATADTQYF. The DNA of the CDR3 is TGTGCCAGCAGCTTTTCAGCGACTGCAGATACGCAGTATTTT.

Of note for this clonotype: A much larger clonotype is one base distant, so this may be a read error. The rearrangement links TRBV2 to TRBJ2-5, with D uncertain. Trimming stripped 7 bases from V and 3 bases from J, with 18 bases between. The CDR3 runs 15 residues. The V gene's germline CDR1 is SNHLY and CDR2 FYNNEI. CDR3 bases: TGTGCCAGCATTTACACGCGTGCGATTGAAGAGACCCAGTACTTC. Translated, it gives CASIYTRAIEETQYF.

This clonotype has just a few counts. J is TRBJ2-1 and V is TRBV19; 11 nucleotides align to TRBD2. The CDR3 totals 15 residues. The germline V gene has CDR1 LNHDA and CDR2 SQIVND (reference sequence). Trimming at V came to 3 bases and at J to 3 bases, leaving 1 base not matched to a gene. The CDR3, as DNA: TGTGCCAGTAGTATGGGACTAGCGGTCTACAATGAGCAGTTCTTC. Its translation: CASSMGLAVYNEQFF.

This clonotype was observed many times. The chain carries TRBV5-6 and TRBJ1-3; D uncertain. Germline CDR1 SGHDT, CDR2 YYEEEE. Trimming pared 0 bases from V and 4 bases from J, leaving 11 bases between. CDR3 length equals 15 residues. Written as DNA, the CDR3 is TGTGCCAGCAGCTTGGCGTCCGGGGAAGGAAACACCATATATTTT. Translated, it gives CASSLASGEGNTIYF.

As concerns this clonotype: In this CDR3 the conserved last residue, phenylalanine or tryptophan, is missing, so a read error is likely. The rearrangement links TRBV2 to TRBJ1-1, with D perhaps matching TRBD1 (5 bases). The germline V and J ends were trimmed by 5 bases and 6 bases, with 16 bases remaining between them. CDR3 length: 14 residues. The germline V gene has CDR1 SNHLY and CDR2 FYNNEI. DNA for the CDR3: TGTGCCAGCAGTTTCTATGGGGCGAGCGCTGAAGCTTTCCTT. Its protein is CASSFYGASAEAFL.

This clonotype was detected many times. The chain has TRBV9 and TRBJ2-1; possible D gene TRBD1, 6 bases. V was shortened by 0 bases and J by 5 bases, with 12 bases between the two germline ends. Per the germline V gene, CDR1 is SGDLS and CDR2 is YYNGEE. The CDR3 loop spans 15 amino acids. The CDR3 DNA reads TGTGCCAGCAGCGTAGGACAGGACAATAACAATGAGCAGTTCTTC. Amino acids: CASSVGQDNNNEQFF.

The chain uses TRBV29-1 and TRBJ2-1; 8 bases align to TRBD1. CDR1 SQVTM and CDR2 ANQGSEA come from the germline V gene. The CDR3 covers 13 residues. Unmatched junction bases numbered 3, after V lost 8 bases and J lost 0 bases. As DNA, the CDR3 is TGCAGCATCGGACAGGGCTCCTACAATGAGCAGTTCTTC. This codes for CSIGQGSYNEQFF.

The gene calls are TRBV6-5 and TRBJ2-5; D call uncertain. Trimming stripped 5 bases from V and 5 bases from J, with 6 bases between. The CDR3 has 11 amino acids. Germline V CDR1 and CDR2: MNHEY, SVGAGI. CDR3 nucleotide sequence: TGTGCCAGCAGTCCTTGGGAGACCCAGTACTTC. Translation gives CASSPWETQYF.

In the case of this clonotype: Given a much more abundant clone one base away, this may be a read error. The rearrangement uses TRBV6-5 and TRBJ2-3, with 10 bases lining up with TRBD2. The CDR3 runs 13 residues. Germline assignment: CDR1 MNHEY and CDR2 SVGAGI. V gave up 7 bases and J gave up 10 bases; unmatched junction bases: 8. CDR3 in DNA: TGTGCCAGCATGAGCGGGGGGGCCGCTGCGCAGTATTTT. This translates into CASMSGGAAAQYF.

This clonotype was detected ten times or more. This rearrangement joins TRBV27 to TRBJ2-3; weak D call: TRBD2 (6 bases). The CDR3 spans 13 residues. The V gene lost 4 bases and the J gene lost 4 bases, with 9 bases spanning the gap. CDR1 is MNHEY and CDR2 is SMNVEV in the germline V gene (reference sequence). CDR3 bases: TGTGCCAGCAGTTCCGGGAGCTCAGATACGCAGTATTTT. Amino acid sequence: CASSSGSSDTQYF.